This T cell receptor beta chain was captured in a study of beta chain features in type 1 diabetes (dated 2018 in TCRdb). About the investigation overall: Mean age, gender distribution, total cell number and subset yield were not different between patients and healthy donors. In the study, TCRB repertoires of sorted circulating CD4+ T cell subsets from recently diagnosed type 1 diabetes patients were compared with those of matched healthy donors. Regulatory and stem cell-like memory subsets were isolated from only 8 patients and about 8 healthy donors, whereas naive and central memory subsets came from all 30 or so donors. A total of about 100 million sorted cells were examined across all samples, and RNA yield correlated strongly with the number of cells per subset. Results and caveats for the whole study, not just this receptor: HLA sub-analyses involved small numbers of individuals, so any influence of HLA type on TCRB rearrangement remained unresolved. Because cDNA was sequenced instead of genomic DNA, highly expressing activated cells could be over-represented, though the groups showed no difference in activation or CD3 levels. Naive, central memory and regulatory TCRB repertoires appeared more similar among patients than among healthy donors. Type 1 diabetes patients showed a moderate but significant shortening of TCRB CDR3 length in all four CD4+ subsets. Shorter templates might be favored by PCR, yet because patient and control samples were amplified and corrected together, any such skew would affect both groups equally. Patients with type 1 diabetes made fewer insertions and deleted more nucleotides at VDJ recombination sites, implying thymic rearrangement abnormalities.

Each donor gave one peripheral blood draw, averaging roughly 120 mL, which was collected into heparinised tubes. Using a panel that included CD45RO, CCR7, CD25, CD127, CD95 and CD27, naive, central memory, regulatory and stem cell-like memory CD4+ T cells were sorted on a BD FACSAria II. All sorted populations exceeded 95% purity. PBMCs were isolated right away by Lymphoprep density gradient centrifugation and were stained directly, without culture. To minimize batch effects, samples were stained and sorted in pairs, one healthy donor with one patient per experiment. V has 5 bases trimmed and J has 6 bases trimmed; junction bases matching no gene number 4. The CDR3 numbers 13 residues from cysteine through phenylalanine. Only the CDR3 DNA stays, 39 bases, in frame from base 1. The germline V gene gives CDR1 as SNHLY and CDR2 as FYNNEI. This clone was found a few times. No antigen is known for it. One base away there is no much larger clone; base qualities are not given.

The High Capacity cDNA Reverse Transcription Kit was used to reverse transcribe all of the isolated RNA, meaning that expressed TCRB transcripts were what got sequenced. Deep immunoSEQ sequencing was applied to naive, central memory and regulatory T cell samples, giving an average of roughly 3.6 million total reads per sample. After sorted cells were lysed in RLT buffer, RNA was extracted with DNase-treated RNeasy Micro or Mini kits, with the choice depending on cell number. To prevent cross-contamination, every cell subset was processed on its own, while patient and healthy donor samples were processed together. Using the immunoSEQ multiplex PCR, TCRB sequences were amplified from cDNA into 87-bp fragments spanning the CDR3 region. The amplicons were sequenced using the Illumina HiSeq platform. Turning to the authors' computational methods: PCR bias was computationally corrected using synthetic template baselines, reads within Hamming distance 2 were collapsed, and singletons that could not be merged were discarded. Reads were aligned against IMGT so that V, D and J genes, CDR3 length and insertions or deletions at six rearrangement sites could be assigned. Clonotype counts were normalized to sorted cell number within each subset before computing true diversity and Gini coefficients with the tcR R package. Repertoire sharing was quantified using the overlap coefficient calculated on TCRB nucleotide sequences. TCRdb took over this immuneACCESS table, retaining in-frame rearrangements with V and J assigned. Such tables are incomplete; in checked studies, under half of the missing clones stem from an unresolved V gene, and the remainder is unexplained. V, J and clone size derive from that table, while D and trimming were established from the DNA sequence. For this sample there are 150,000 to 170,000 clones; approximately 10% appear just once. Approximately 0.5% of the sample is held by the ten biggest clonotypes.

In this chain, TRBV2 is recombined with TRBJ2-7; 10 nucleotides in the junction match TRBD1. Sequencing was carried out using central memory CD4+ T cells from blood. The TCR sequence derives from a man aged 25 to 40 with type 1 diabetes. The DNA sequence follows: TGTGCCAGCAGTAAAGACAGGGGGCGCGAGCAGTACTTC. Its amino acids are CASSKDRGREQYF.